The rows below give T cell receptor beta chains drawn from one sample of a study of cytomegalovirus exposure and HLA in healthy donors. Sequencing used immunoSEQ multiplex PCR; TCRdb keeps in-frame clones, though not all of them. This table has approximately 150,000 clones, roughly 76% appearing once. The sequenced sample consisted of PBMCs. The receptors derive from a woman aged 18-29 years in good health and CMV-seropositive. Each CDR3 is given with its conserved first and last residue. D genes are given only for firm matches. Only part of the rows carry a size: once, few, many, or a class if the clone is expanded.

size,V,J,D,DNA,CDR3
few,TRBV29-1,TRBJ1-1,TRBD1,TGCAGCCCCTGGGGACAGGGGGGAACTGAAGCTTTCTTT,CSPWGQGGTEAFF
NA,TRBV18,TRBJ1-1,TRBD1,TGTGCCAGCTCACCGGGACAGGGTAGGGACACTGAAGCTTTCTTT,CASSPGQGRDTEAFF
few,TRBV7-2,TRBJ2-1,NA,TGTGCCAGCAGCTTAGCGGGGGGGCTCTACAATGAGCAGTTCTTC,CASSLAGGLYNEQFF
NA,TRBV5-1,TRBJ2-5,NA,TGCGCCAGCACCCTGGGCCGTGAGGAGACCCAGTACTTC,CASTLGREETQYF
once,TRBV5-1,TRBJ2-2,TRBD1,TGCGCCACAAGACAGGGCAACGCGAACACCGGGGAGCTGTTTTTT,CATRQGNANTGELFF
NA,TRBV5-6,TRBJ2-5,TRBD1,TGTGCCAGCAGCGTAGGGACAGTCCAAGAGACCCAGTACTTC,CASSVGTVQETQYF
NA,TRBV9,TRBJ2-5,NA,TGTGCCAGCTCACCCCGGGAAGAGACCCAGTACTTC,CASSPREETQYF
NA,TRBV21-1,TRBJ1-2,NA,TGTGCCAGCAGCAAACGAAGGGACGTATACAGGGAGGGGGGCTACACCTTC,CASSKRRDVYREGGYTF
once,TRBV18,TRBJ1-6,NA,TGTGCCAGCTCACCAATGGTGCGTAATTCACCCCTCCACTTT,CASSPMVRNSPLHF
NA,TRBV27,TRBJ1-2,TRBD1,TGTGCCAGCACACAGACAGGGGGCGCTGGCTATGGCTACACCTTC,CASTQTGGAGYGYTF
NA,TRBV7-9,TRBJ2-4,NA,TGTGCCAGCAGCTTTTCCTACAGGGCGTCCAAAAACATTCAGTACTTC,CASSFSYRASKNIQYF
NA,TRBV29-1,TRBJ1-3,NA,TGCAGCGTTGCAGGTACTGGAAACACCATATATTTT,CSVAGTGNTIYF
NA,TRBV5-1,TRBJ2-1,TRBD2,TGCGCCAGCAGCTTGAACCGGGGGGGCCTGTACAATGAGCAGTTCTTC,CASSLNRGGLYNEQFF
NA,TRBV11-3,TRBJ2-1,NA,TGTGCCAGCAGCTCCTTAGCCCGGACAGAAGCCAATGAGCAGTTCTTC,CASSSLARTEANEQFF
NA,TRBV11-2,TRBJ1-2,TRBD1,TGTGCCAGCAGCTTAGGGGGACAGGGGCTGGATGGCTACACCTTC,CASSLGGQGLDGYTF